This T cell receptor (beta chain) appears in the sequencing data of a study of control samples from healthy donors and cancer patients. Germline values: CDR1 SGHNT, CDR2 YENEEA. V lost 3 bases and J lost 4; bases outside the gene matches: 11. The CDR3 has 17 residues. This clone was recorded once. This table comes from immunoSEQ multiplex PCR, and its TCRdb copy is limited to in-frame clones, with some not included. In the table there are about 160,000 clones, roughly 95% of which are singletons. Sequencing used blood. The sequence was obtained from a woman aged 25 to 39 in good health. The chain joins TRBV11-3 to TRBJ2-1, with TRBD2 matching 8 bases. CDR3 DNA: TGTGCCAGCAGCTTTAGTCGGGAGGGCCGTGGTTACAATGAGCAGTTCTTC. Encoded protein: CASSFSREGRGYNEQFF.